The 24 T cell receptor beta chains presented below share a single source sample, sequenced in a study of Graves' ophthalmopathy and Graves' hyperthyroidism. Amplified TCR beta CDR3 regions were obtained using RNA transcripts as template. In the first round, RT-PCR was carried out with HTBI primers, and a multiplex PCR formed the second round. Each CDR3 protein gets one entry after TCRdb re-called the multiplex PCR reads with MiXCR. The table lists under 800,000 distinct CDR3 sequences, about a fifth of them singletons. Sequencing used peripheral blood. The receptor source for this set is a woman aged 18 to 35 with stable Graves' hyperthyroidism. Some clones in this sample may be carry-over from other donors' samples.

This clonotype was picked up many times. The chain carries TRBV20-1 and TRBJ1-5; TRBD1 matches at 8 bases. V dropped 3 bases and J dropped 6; count of bases not matched to a gene: 10. Germline V gene data show CDR1 as DFQATT and CDR2 as SNEGSKA (reference sequence). The CDR3 is made up of 15 amino acids. The CDR3 loop is CSASWTGRRGQPQHF. The CDR3 region has the DNA TGCAGTGCTAGTTGGACAGGGAGAAGAGGTCAGCCCCAGCATTTT.

This clonotype was recorded at least ten times. This rearrangement joins TRBV7-2 to TRBJ2-2; no clear D. The CDR3 consists of 14 residues. Germline CDR1 SGHTA, CDR2 FQGNSA. V dropped 6 bases and J dropped 3 bases, with 11 bases sitting between them. The CDR3 nucleotides are TGTGCCAGCAGGATCACAAGGGACACCGGGGAGCTGTTTTTT. It is translated as CASRITRDTGELFF.

This clonotype was detected many times. One end of the junction is discordant with germline, which a read error may explain. This chain connects TRBV12-3 or TRBV12-4 to TRBJ1-1, with D perhaps TRBD1 (5 bases). The CDR3 runs to 15 residues. The CDR3 coding sequence is TGTGCCAGCAGTTTAGCGAAGGGGACTTTTACTGGAGCTTTCTTT. Translating gives CASSLAKGTFTGAFF.

This rearrangement joins TRBV12-3 or TRBV12-4 to TRBJ1-3, with D possibly being TRBD1 (5 bases). This CDR3 is 18 amino acids long. Trimming stripped 3 bases from V and 8 bases from J, with 26 bases between. This CDR3 reads CASSFRRGVLEDGHTIYF. CDR3 nucleotide sequence: TGTGCCAGCAGTTTCAGAAGAGGGGTTTTAGAGGATGGGCACACCATATATTTT.

As concerns this clonotype: Given the absence of the conserved phenylalanine or tryptophan at the CDR3 end, a read error is likely. Because the CDR3's place on the DNA is in doubt, the DNA is left out and the CDR3 is given as listed by TCRdb. V gene TRBV28 combines with J gene TRBJ2-4. The CDR3 region is 8 residues in length, termini included. The germline V gene has CDR1 MDHEN and CDR2 SYDVKM. CDR3 amino acids: CASNFGIL.

V usage is TRBV6-1 and J usage is TRBJ2-7; TRBD2 agrees at 13 bases. Germline CDR1 and CDR2: MNHNS and SASEGT. The length of the CDR3 is 13 residues. Trimming cost V 7 bases and J 12 bases; bases outside gene matches: 9. The CDR3 region has the DNA TGTGCCAGCAACCCCCGGACTAGCGGGAGTATGTACTTC. It is translated as CASNPRTSGSMYF.

The chain couples TRBV12-3 or TRBV12-4 to TRBJ1-1; no firm D call. Trimming pared 6 bases from V and 0 bases from J, leaving 14 bases between. CDR3 length equals 15 residues. CDR3 residues: CASRTILTVNTEAFF. The CDR3 DNA is TGTGCCAGCAGGACGATATTAACAGTGAACACTGAAGCTTTCTTT.

This clonotype was seen more than once but under ten times. A much larger clonotype is one base distant, so this may be a read error. The chain carries TRBV12-5 and TRBJ2-7; no clear D. CDR3 length: 10 residues. In germline, CDR1 is LGHNT, CDR2 FRNRAP. As DNA, the CDR3 is TGTGCTGGTGGCGTCTACGAGCAGTACTTC. It is translated as CAGGVYEQYF.

Ten or more counts support this clonotype. The chain employs TRBV9 and TRBJ2-7; 8 bases agree with TRBD2. Germline V CDR1 and CDR2: SGDLS, YYNGEE. Germline trimming cut 5 bases from V and 0 bases from J; bases unmatched to any gene: 4. The CDR3 loop spans 14 amino acids. In nucleotides, the CDR3 is TGTGCCAGCAGTGAGACTAGCGACTCCTACGAGCAGTACTTC. This encodes CASSETSDSYEQYF.

The rearrangement links TRBV4-1 to TRBJ1-5; maybe TRBD1 (5 bases). CDR1 and CDR2 from the germline V gene are MGHRA and YSYEKL. Trimming removed 4 bases at V and 9 bases at J, with 13 bases between. The CDR3 is made up of 13 amino acids. CDR3 bases: TGCGCCAGCAGCCCAGGGACTTTGGGGCCCCAGCATTTT. Protein product: CASSPGTLGPQHF.

This clonotype was seen many times. The chain employs TRBV29-1 and TRBJ1-2; D is possibly TRBD1 (5 bases). This CDR3 is 16 amino acids long. V shed 3 bases and J shed 4 bases, with 21 bases lying between them. CDR1 is SQVTM and CDR2 is ANQGSEA in the germline V gene. This CDR3 reads CSVDVHRSTDAYGYTF. CDR3 nucleotide sequence: TGCAGCGTTGACGTGCATCGCTCGACAGACGCCTATGGCTACACCTTC.

This clonotype was seen at least ten times. This chain links TRBV2 with TRBJ2-7; TRBD1 matches 7 bases. The CDR3 has 14 residues. Germline V gene lookup returns CDR1 SNHLY and CDR2 FYNNEI. Trimming removed 6 bases from V and 4 bases from J; junction bases left unmatched: 9. The CDR3 sequence: CASRVTGQTYEQYF. The DNA of the CDR3 is TGTGCCAGCAGGGTCACGGGACAGACGTACGAGCAGTACTTC.

This clonotype appeared many times. V gene TRBV7-6 combines with J gene TRBJ1-1; 11 bases align to TRBD1. This CDR3 is built from 18 residues. Losses at the gene ends were 5 bases for V and 1 base for J; bases not matched to a gene: 12. CDR1 and CDR2 from the germline V gene are SGHVS and FNYEAQ. CDR3 bases: TGTGCCAGCAGCAAATCCTCTCGGGACAGGGGGTGGAACACTGAAGCTTTCTTT. Protein: CASSKSSRDRGWNTEAFF.

Ten or more counts support this clonotype. This rearrangement joins TRBV9 to TRBJ2-7, with a tentative D call TRBD2 (5 bases). From germline, CDR1 is SGDLS and CDR2 YYNGEE. Deletions cut 0 bases from V and 3 bases from J, with 7 bases between. The CDR3 is 13 amino acids. In DNA, the CDR3 is TGTGCCAGCAGCGTAGACGGGAACTACGAGCAGTACTTC. Encoded protein: CASSVDGNYEQYF.

V usage is TRBV6-1 and J usage is TRBJ2-2, with D unresolved. The germline gives CDR1 MNHNS, CDR2 SASEGT. Trimming cost V 6 bases and J 4 bases, with 6 bases left between them. The CDR3 spans 12 residues. In DNA form, the CDR3 reads TGTGCCAGCAGATGGACCACCGGGGAGCTGTTTTTT. It specifies CASRWTTGELFF.

This clonotype was detected ten times or more. This chain connects TRBV20-1 to TRBJ1-5; D ambiguous. Trimming removed 4 bases at V and 1 base at J, with 8 bases between. This CDR3 is built from 13 residues. Germline assignment: CDR1 DFQATT and CDR2 SNEGSKA (reference sequence). The CDR3 DNA sequence: TGCAGTGCTACGGAGCCCAGCAATCAGCCCCAGCATTTT. This gives the protein CSATEPSNQPQHF.

V is TRBV18 and J is TRBJ2-5, with 7 positions matching TRBD1. Germline assignment: CDR1 KGHSH and CDR2 LQKENI. The CDR3 extends over 15 amino acids. J lost 4 bases, V lost 0 bases, and 5 bases had no gene match. Here the CDR3 reads CASSPPKGARETQYF. The CDR3 DNA sequence: TGTGCCAGCTCACCACCCAAGGGGGCTAGAGAGACCCAGTACTTC.

This clonotype was seen many times. The J gene is TRBJ2-5, the V gene TRBV6-5, with 11 bases matching TRBD2. The CDR3 sequence is 15 residues long. Germline assignment: CDR1 MNHEY and CDR2 SVGAGI. Germline trimming cut 4 bases from V and 3 bases from J; bases unmatched to any gene: 4. The CDR3 loop reads CASSSSGGNEETQYF. The CDR3 coding sequence is TGTGCCAGCAGTTCTAGCGGGGGGAACGAAGAGACCCAGTACTTC.

The chain is built from TRBV6-2 or TRBV6-3 and TRBJ1-6; unclear D gene. Looked up from germline, CDR1 is MNHEY and CDR2 is SVGEGT. Trimming took 2 bases from V and 5 from J, leaving 7 bases between them. The CDR3 contains 14 residues. The chain's CDR3 is CASSYLRNNSPLHF. CDR3 nucleotides: TGTGCCAGCAGTTACCTGCGGAATAATTCACCCCTCCACTTT.

In this sample, this clonotype turned up many times. The chain recombines TRBV6-1 with TRBJ1-5, with TRBD1 as a possible D gene (6 bases). The germline gives CDR1 MNHNS, CDR2 SASEGT. This CDR3 has 15 amino acids. Trimming took off 3 bases at V and 1 base at J, with 10 bases between the two ends. The CDR3 DNA reads TGTGCCAGCAGTGAGGACAGCGCCAGCAATCAGCCCCAGCATTTT. It encodes CASSEDSASNQPQHF.

This clonotype was detected ten times or more. The rearrangement joins TRBV18 to TRBJ2-5, with D perhaps TRBD1 (5 bases). This CDR3 comprises 14 residues. Germline loops: CDR1 KGHSH, CDR2 LQKENI. The germline V and J ends were trimmed by 3 bases and 4 bases, with 12 bases remaining between them. The DNA of the CDR3 is TGTGCCAGCTCACCTGCTCAGGGTTTAGAGACCCAGTACTTC. It encodes CASSPAQGLETQYF.

This clonotype has only a few counts. DNA of the CDR3: TGTGCCAGCAGCTTTCTAGGGGTCCATTCACCCCTCCACTTT. It specifies CASSFLGVHSPLHF. The chain employs TRBV11-2 and TRBJ1-6, with a tentative D call TRBD1 (5 bases). The CDR3 runs to 14 residues. V was pared by 3 bases and J by 8 bases, with 11 bases between. From germline, CDR1 is SGHAT and CDR2 FQNNGV.

V and J are TRBV27 and TRBJ2-2, with 9 bases fitting TRBD2. V shed 3 bases and J 6 bases; nucleotides not matched to a gene: 11. CDR3 length: 17 amino acids. Looked up from germline, CDR1 is MNHEY and CDR2 is SMNVEV (reference sequence). The CDR3 reads CASSFDVAGGVPGELFF. The DNA of the CDR3 is TGTGCCAGCAGTTTCGATGTGGCGGGAGGGGTTCCCGGGGAGCTGTTTTTT.

The chain employs TRBV12-3 or TRBV12-4 and TRBJ2-7; D unresolved. The germline V and J ends were trimmed by 4 bases and 3 bases, with 13 bases remaining between them. The CDR3 loop spans 14 amino acids. This CDR3 reads CASSYSDLIYEQYF. As DNA, the CDR3 is TGTGCCAGCAGTTATTCCGATCTAATCTACGAGCAGTACTTC.